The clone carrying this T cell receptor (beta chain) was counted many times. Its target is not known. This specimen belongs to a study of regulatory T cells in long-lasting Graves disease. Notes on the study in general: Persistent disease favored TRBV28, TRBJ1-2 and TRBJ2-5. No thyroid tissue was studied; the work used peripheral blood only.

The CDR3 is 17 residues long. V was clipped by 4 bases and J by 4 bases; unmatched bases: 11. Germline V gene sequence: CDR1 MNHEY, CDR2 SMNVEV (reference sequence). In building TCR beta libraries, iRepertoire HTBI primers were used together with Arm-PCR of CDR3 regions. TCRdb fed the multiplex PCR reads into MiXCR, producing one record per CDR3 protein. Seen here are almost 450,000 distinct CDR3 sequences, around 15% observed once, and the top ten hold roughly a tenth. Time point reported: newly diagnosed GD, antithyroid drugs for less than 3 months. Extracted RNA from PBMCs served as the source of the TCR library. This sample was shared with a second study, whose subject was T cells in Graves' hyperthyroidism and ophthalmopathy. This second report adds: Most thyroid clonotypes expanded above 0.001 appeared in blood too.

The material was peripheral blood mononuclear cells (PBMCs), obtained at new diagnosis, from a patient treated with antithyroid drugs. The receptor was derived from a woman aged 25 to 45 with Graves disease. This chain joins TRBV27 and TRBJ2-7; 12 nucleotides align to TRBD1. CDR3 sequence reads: CASSSAGQGALPYEQYF. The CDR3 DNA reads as TGTGCCAGCAGTTCAGCGGGACAGGGGGCCCTTCCTTACGAGCAGTACTTC.